Listed here is a single TCR beta chain. The data were produced by immunoSEQ multiplex PCR, yet TCRdb's version contains in-frame clones alone and is incomplete. The sample carries about 350,000 clones, approximately 90% recorded once. Treatment reported: some 19 received Ad26.COV2.S at low or high dose, single or two shots; roughly 5 received placebo; per-sample allocation not given. Material that was analyzed had been drawn on day 63 after the first vaccine or placebo injection. The entry originates in a study of Ad26.COV2.S vaccination and SARS-CoV-2 variants. About the research overall: Among those in the COV1001 Ad26.COV2.S trial arm was the donor.

The CDR3 runs 15 residues. V lost 0 bases, J lost 1 base, and 10 bases lay in between. Germline-derived CDR1 and CDR2 are SGDLS and YYNGEE. The sequenced sample was peripheral blood, obtained in a trial of Ad26.COV2.S vaccine versus placebo. The sequence was obtained from a person aged 18-60 years who received the Ad26.COV2.S COVID-19 vaccine or a placebo. The chain has TRBV9 and TRBJ1-1; D call uncertain. CDR3 amino acids: CASSVDGRENTEAFF. CDR3 nucleotides: TGTGCCAGCAGCGTAGATGGTAGAGAGAACACTGAAGCTTTCTTT.